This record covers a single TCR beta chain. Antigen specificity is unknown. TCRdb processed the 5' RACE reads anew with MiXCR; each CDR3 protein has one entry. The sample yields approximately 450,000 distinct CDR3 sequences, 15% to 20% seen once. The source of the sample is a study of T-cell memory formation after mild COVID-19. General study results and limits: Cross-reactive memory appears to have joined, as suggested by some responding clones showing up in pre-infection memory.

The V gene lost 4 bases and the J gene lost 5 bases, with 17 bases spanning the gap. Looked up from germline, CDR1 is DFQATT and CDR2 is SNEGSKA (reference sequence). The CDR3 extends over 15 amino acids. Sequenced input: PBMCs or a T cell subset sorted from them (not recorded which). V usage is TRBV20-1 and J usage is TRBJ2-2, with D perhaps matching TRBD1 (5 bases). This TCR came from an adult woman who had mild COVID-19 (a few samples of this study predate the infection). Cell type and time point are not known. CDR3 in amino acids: CSAIPGHARTGELFF. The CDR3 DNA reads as TGCAGTGCTATCCCAGGACACGCCAGGACCGGGGAGCTGTTTTTT.